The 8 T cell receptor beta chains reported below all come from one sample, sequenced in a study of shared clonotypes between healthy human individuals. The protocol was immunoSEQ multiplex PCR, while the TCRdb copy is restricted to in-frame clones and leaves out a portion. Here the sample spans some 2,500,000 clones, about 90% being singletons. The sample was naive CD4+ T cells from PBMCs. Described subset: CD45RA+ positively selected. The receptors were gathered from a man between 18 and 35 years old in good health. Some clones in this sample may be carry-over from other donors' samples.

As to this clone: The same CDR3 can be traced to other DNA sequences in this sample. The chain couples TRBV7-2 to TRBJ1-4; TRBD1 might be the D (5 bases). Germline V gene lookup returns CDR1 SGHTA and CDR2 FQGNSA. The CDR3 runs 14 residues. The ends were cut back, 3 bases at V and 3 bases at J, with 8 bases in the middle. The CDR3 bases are TGTGCCAGCAGCTTGGGGCGGGCTAATGAAAAACTGTTTTTT. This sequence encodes CASSLGRANEKLFF.

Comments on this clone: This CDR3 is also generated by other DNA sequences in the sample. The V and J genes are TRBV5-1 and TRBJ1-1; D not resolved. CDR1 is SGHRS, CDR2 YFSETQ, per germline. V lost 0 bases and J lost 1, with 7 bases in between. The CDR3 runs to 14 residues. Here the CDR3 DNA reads TGCGCCAGCAGCTTGGAGGCGGCGAACACTGAAGCTTTCTTT. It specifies CASSLEAANTEAFF.

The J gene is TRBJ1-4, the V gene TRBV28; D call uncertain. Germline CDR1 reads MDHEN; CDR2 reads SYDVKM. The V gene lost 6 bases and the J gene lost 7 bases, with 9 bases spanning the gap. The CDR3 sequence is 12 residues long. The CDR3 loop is CASSRPGEKLFF. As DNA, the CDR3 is TGTGCCAGCAGCCGGCCGGGTGAAAAACTGTTTTTT.

The CDR3 reads CASSLEREVQKTQYF. The CDR3 coding sequence is TGCGCCAGCAGCTTGGAGAGGGAGGTGCAAAAGACCCAGTACTTC. The chain combines TRBV5-1 with TRBJ2-5; possible D gene TRBD2, 6 bases. This CDR3 contains 15 residues. Germline lookup yields CDR1 SGHRS and CDR2 YFSETQ. V lost 0 bases, J lost 6 bases, and 15 bases lay in between.

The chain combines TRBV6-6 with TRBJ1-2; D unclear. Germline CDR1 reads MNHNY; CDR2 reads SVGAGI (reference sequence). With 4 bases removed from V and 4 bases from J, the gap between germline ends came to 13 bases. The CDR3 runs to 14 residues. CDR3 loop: CASSFPRQLYGYTF. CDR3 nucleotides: TGTGCCAGCAGTTTCCCGAGACAACTCTATGGCTACACCTTC.

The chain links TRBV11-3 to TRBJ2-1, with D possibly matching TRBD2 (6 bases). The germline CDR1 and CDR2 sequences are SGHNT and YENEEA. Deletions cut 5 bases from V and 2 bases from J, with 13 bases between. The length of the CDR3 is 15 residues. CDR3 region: CASSGGMGAYNEQFF. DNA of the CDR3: TGTGCCAGCAGCGGCGGGATGGGGGCCTACAATGAGCAGTTCTTC.

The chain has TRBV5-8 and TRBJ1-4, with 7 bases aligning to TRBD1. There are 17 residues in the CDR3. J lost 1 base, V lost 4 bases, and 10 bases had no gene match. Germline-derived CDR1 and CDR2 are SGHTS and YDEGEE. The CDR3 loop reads CASSRAGGGRTNEKLFF. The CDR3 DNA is TGTGCCAGCAGCCGCGCAGGGGGAGGGCGAACTAATGAAAAACTGTTTTTT. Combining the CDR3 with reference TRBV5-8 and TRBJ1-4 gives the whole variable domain EAGVTQSPTHLIKTRGQQATLRCSPISGHTSVYWYQQALGLGLQFLLWYDEGEERNRGNFPPRFSGRQFPNYSSELNVNALELEDSALYLCASSRAGGGRTNEKLFFGSGTQLSVL.

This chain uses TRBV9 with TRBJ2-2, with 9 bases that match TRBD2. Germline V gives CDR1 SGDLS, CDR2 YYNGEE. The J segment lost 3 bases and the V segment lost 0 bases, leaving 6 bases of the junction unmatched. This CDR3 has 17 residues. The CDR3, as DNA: TGTGCCAGCAGCGTAGGTCGCGGGAGGGCCCACACCGGGGAGCTGTTTTTT. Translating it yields CASSVGRGRAHTGELFF. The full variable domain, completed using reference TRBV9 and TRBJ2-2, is DSGVTQTPKHLITATGQRVTLRCSPRSGDLSVYWYQQSLDQGLQFLIQYYNGEERAKGNILERFSAQQFPDLHSELNLSSLELGDSALYFCASSVGRGRAHTGELFFGEGSRLTVL.